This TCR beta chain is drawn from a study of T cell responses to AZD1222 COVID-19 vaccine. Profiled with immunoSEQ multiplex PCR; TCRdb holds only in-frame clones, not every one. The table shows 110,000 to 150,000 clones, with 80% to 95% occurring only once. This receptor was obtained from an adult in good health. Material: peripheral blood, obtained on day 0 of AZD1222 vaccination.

This chain's CDR3 is CASSFNYEAFF. The CDR3 bases are TGTGCCAGCAGCTTCAACTATGAAGCTTTCTTT. The chain carries TRBV5-6 and TRBJ1-1; D call uncertain. The CDR3 contains 11 residues. V lost 2 bases and J lost 7, with 6 bases in between. Germline CDR1 SGHDT, CDR2 YYEEEE.